The 25 T cell receptor beta chains reported below all come from one sample, sequenced in a study of tumor-infiltrating lymphocytes in primary liver carcinoma. Unsorted bulk tissue (roughly 17-34 mg) underwent RNA and DNA co-extraction. Researchers generated TCR beta cDNA from 500 to 600 ng of total RNA, relying on a constant-region primer. Employing slightly modified ARM-PCR, three nested multiplex PCR rounds were run, and these gave rise to the TCR beta libraries. The study ran its first two PCR rounds for approximately 10 cycles each, using TRBV1-TRBV30 forward primers and a C-beta reverse primer. TCRdb recomputed calls from the multiplex PCR reads with MiXCR, one row per CDR3 protein. The repertoire has tens of thousands of distinct CDR3 sequences, less than 85% of them found once; the top ten carry less than 30%. Source material: liver tumor tissue from sampling region 5. Subset defined: tumor region T5, tumor centre. Receptors were obtained from a man aged 40-55 years with primary liver carcinoma and hepatitis B virus infection.

Concerning this clonotype itself: The final CDR3 position lacks the conserved phenylalanine or tryptophan, pointing to a likely read error. The chain is built from TRBV28 and TRBJ1-3; D possibly corresponds to TRBD1 (6 bases). CDR1 is MDHEN, CDR2 SYDVKM, per germline. CDR3 length: 14 amino acids. CDR3 residues: CASRTDSPGSTIYY. The CDR3 DNA is TGTGCCAGCAGGACGGACAGTCCTGGAAGCACCATATATTAT.

Notes on this clonotype: The junction departs from the called germline gene at one end, perhaps through a read error. The chain carries TRBV12-3 or TRBV12-4 and TRBJ2-1; D may be TRBD2 (5 bases). The CDR3 length is 12 residues. CDR3 protein: CASRDSNNEEFF. The CDR3 region has the DNA TGTGCCAGCAGGGACTCAAACAATGAGGAGTTCTTT.

In regard to this clonotype: The conserved closing phenylalanine or tryptophan is absent in this CDR3, likely reflecting a read error. This rearrangement joins TRBV12-3 or TRBV12-4 to TRBJ2-7, with D perhaps TRBD1 or TRBD2 (5 bases each). V dropped 3 bases and J dropped 10 bases, with 16 bases sitting between them. The CDR3 sequence is 13 residues long. The CDR3 nucleotides are TGTGCCAGCAGTTTTCGAGGGGATCCCGACCAGTACCTT. Protein product: CASSFRGDPDQYL.

Notes on this clonotype: One end of the junction is discordant with germline, which a read error may explain. J is TRBJ2-3 and V is TRBV10-3; D uncertain. The germline gives CDR1 ENHRY, CDR2 SYGVKD. This CDR3 comprises 11 residues. The chain's CDR3 is CPISDQDTQYF. In DNA form, the CDR3 reads TGTCCCATCAGCGACCAAGATACGCAGTATTTT.

Notes on this clonotype: The CDR3 does not close with the conserved phenylalanine or tryptophan, likely indicating a read error. V and J are TRBV6-5 and TRBJ2-1, with 7 bases matching TRBD1. Germline V lookup: CDR1 MNHEY, CDR2 SVGAGI. The V and J ends lost 6 bases and 5 bases, in that order; junction bases with no gene match: 4. The length of the CDR3 is 13 residues. The CDR3 DNA reads as TGTGCCAGCAGCTGGACAGGTAACAATGAGCAGTTCTAC. This translates into CASSWTGNNEQFY.

This clonotype was recorded only once. The junction does not match germline at one end; this may be a read error. This chain connects TRBV13 to TRBJ2-3; D gene ambiguous. This CDR3 spans 17 amino acids. Per germline, CDR1 PRHDT and CDR2 FYEKMQ (reference sequence). CDR3 sequence reads: CVSSPHVVSPSPDTQYF. Here the CDR3 DNA reads TGTGTCAGCAGCCCACATGTGGTATCTCCATCTCCAGATACACAGTATTTT. The full variable domain, completed using reference TRBV13 and TRBJ2-3, is AAGVIQSPRHLIKEKRETATLKCYPIPRHDTVYWYQQGPGQDPQFLISFYEKMQSDKGSIPDRFSAQQFSDYHSELNMSSLELGDSALYFCVSSPHVVSPSPDTQYFGPGTRLTVL.

In the case of this clonotype: The junction departs from the called germline gene at one end, perhaps through a read error. The chain couples TRBV6-5 to TRBJ2-7; D is ambiguous. This CDR3 is built from 14 residues. Looked up from germline, CDR1 is MNHEY and CDR2 is SVGAGI. The CDR3 loop reads CASSYQSTPLEEYF. CDR3 in DNA: TGTGCCAGTAGTTACCAGTCAACCCCTCTCGAGGAGTACTTC.

In the case of this clonotype: A much larger clonotype is one base distant, so this may be a read error. This chain uses TRBV28 with TRBJ2-2; the D gene is possibly TRBD2 (6 bases). This CDR3 region has 13 residues. CDR1 is MDHEN and CDR2 is SYDVKM in the germline V gene. The CDR3 DNA reads as TGTGCCAGCAATTCAGGGCGGTCGGGGGAGATGTTTTTT. It translates to CASNSGRSGEMFF.

This clonotype was observed many times. The chain recombines TRBV5-1 with TRBJ1-1; possibly TRBD1 for D (5 bases). This CDR3 comprises 15 residues. The V end was cut by 2 bases, the J end by 0 bases, with 11 bases between. Germline CDR1 SGHRS, CDR2 YFSETQ. CDR3 sequence (DNA): TGCGCCAGCAGCTTCGGGGGTGCCATGAACACTGAAGCTTTCTTT. Its translation: CASSFGGAMNTEAFF.

This clonotype appeared a few times. One base away lies a much larger clone, so this may be a sequencing read error. The rearrangement links TRBV13 to TRBJ1-4; D may be TRBD1 (5 bases). Germline lookup yields CDR1 PRHDT and CDR2 FYEKMQ (reference sequence). The CDR3 spans 13 residues. CDR3 sequence: CASKGSTAGKLVF. In nucleotides, the CDR3 is TGTGCCAGCAAGGGGTCTACGGCGGGAAAACTGGTTTTT.

The chain has TRBV11-2 and TRBJ2-1; TRBD2 matches 11 bases. The V gene end was trimmed by 7 bases and the J gene end by 6 bases; junction bases not matched to a gene: 8. This CDR3 spans 15 amino acids. Germline CDR1 is SGHAT and CDR2 is FQNNGV. The CDR3 loop is CASKLLAGAFNEQFF. In DNA form, the CDR3 reads TGTGCCAGCAAGCTACTAGCGGGAGCCTTCAATGAGCAGTTCTTC.

The rearrangement uses TRBV6-1 and TRBJ2-5; 7 positions match TRBD1. The CDR3 sequence is 13 residues long. V shed 9 bases, J shed 0 bases, and the junction held 4 bases outside the gene matches. The germline gives CDR1 MNHNS, CDR2 SASEGT. The CDR3 DNA is TGTGCCAGTATGACAGGGCACCAAGAGACCCAGTACTTC. This codes for CASMTGHQETQYF.

This clonotype was observed a handful of times. A much larger clone lies one base from this, so it may be a read error. The chain is built from TRBV5-1 and TRBJ2-2, with a possible D match to TRBD1 (6 bases). The CDR3 is 13 amino acids. CDR1 and CDR2 from the germline V gene are SGHRS and YFSETQ. CDR3 protein: CANSLQGAGELFF. The CDR3 region has the DNA TGCGCCAACAGCTTACAGGGAGCCGGGGAGCTGTTTTTT.

Only a few counts were recorded for this clonotype. This may arise from a read error, as a much more abundant clone is one base away. The CDR3 sequence is CVWSPASNYGYTF. The CDR3 DNA is TGTGTCTGGAGCCCGGCCTCTAACTATGGCTACACCTTC. This chain joins TRBV30 and TRBJ1-2, with no clear D. The CDR3 runs 13 residues. Germline assignment: CDR1 GTSNPN and CDR2 SVGIG (reference sequence). Complete variable domain (other parts from reference TRBV30 and TRBJ1-2): SQTIHQWPATLVQPVGSPLSLECTVEGTSNPNLYWYRQAAGRGLQLLFYSVGIGQISSEVPQNLSASRPQDRQFILSSKKLLLSDSGFYLCVWSPASNYGYTFGSGTRLTVV.

In regard to this clonotype: Here the CDR3 omits its conserved ending phenylalanine or tryptophan, so a read error is the likely source. It is unclear where the CDR3 begins or ends on the DNA, so no DNA is shown, and the CDR3 is as TCRdb lists it. This rearrangement joins TRBV6-6 to TRBJ2-5; the listed D gene, TRBD1, was not tested against the DNA. Germline CDR1 is MNHNY and CDR2 is SVGAGI (reference sequence). The CDR3 contains 16 residues when both ends are counted. This CDR3 is CASSYGPIPEGETQHS.

This clonotype was detected only once. The junction shows a germline mismatch at one end, possibly a read error. V and J are TRBV7-8 and TRBJ2-2; TRBD2 might be the D (6 bases). Germline V CDR1 and CDR2: SGHVS, FQNEAQ. The CDR3 loop spans 16 amino acids. CDR3: CANSPGLSPTTGELFF. The CDR3 DNA follows: TGCGCCAACAGCCCCGGACTATCTCCAACAACCGGGGAGCTGTTTTTT.

Turning to this clonotype: Here the CDR3 omits its conserved ending phenylalanine or tryptophan, so a read error is the likely source. The rearrangement links TRBV12-3 or TRBV12-4 to TRBJ1-6; 7 bases map to TRBD1. The CDR3 consists of 15 residues. V dropped 4 bases and J dropped 6; count of bases not matched to a gene: 6. The DNA of the CDR3 is TGTGCCAGCAGTTCCTCGACAGGGTGTAATTCACCCCTCCACATT. Encoded protein: CASSSSTGCNSPLHI.

Notes on this clonotype: Germline is not matched at one junction end, which may reflect a read error. The rearrangement links TRBV10-2 to TRBJ2-7; 9 nucleotides align to TRBD2. The germline V gene has CDR1 WSHSY and CDR2 SAAADI. The CDR3 is 15 residues long. CDR3 nucleotides: TGCGCCGGCAGTGAGTCTAGCGGGATAGTGTGCGAGCAGTACTTC. Its protein product is CAGSESSGIVCEQYF.

On this clonotype itself: A much larger clone sits a single nucleotide away, making a read error possible. This rearrangement joins TRBV28 to TRBJ2-2; D perhaps matches TRBD2 (6 bases). Per germline, CDR1 MDHEN and CDR2 SYDVKM. CDR3 length: 14 residues. With 3 bases removed from V and 4 bases from J, the gap between germline ends came to 9 bases. The CDR3 nucleotides read TGTGCCAGCAGTTTGGAGGGCATCACCGGGGAGCTGTTTTTT. Its translation is CASSLEGITGELFF.

The chain joins TRBV7-9 to TRBJ2-1; TRBD2 matches 11 bases. The CDR3 consists of 17 residues. The V gene's germline CDR1 is SEHNR and CDR2 FQNEAQ (reference sequence). V lost 4 bases, J lost 2 bases, and 7 bases stayed unmatched. CDR3 sequence (DNA): TGTGCCAGCAGCTGGCTGACTAGCGGGACGCCCTACAATGAGCAGTTCTTC. Its protein is CASSWLTSGTPYNEQFF.

The J gene is TRBJ1-2, the V gene TRBV6-1; no reliable D call. CDR1 is MNHNS and CDR2 is SASEGT in the germline V gene. Trimming removed 3 bases at V and 7 bases at J, with 15 bases between. This CDR3 has 14 amino acids. This chain's CDR3 is CASSDHGSMGGYTF. The CDR3, as DNA: TGTGCCAGCAGTGACCATGGATCTATGGGTGGCTACACCTTC.

In regard to this clonotype: Given a much more abundant clone one base away, this may be a read error. The chain has TRBV28 and TRBJ2-7; tentative D call: TRBD1 (5 bases). CDR1 and CDR2 (germline): MDHEN, SYDVKM. CDR3 size: 13 residues. The CDR3 loop reads CTTLSQGSYEQYF. In DNA form, the CDR3 reads TGTACCACCTTATCCCAGGGCTCCTACGAGCAGTACTTC.

Details on this clonotype: An end of the junction does not agree with germline; a read error may underlie this. This CDR3 is CTSSPLTSDSTDTQYF. The CDR3 DNA follows: TGTACCAGCAGCCCCCTGACTAGCGACAGCACAGATACGCAGTACTTT. The chain employs TRBV11-2 and TRBJ2-3; TRBD2 agrees at 8 bases. Germline loops: CDR1 SGHAT, CDR2 FQNNGV. This CDR3 contains 16 residues.

Ten or more counts support this clonotype. The junction does not match germline at one end; this may be a read error. V usage is TRBV5-8 and J usage is TRBJ2-1; TRBD2 aligns across 8 bases. There are 16 residues in the CDR3. Germline V gene sequence: CDR1 SGHTS, CDR2 YDEGEE. The CDR3 bases are TGTGCCAGCACCTTGGGGGCGGGGGGCTCCTACAATGAGCAGTTCTTC. This gives the protein CASTLGAGGSYNEQFF.

Worth noting for this clonotype: A junction end diverges from the germline sequence, so it may reflect a read error. The chain joins TRBV11-2 to TRBJ2-7, with 10 bases aligning to TRBD2. Germline assignment: CDR1 SGHAT and CDR2 FQNNGV. This CDR3 contains 18 residues. CDR3 DNA: TGTGCCATCAGCTTATACGTTGGACTAGCGGTAGGGGGGTACGAGCAGTACTTC. This sequence encodes CAISLYVGLAVGGYEQYF.